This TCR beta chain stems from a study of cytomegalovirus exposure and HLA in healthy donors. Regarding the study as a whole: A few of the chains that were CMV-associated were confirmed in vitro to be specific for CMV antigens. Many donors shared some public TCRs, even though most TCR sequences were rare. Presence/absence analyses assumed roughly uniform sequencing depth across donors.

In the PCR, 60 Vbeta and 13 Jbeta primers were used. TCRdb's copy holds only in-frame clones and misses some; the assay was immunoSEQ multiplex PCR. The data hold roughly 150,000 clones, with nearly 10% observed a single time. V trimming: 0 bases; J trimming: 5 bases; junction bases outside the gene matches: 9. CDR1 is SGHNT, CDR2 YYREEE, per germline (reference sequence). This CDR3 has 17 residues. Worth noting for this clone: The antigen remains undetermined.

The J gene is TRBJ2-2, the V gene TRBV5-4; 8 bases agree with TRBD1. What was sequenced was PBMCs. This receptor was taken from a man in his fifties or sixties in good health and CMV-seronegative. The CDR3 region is CASSLGTGRSVTGELFF. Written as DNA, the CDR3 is TGTGCCAGCAGCTTGGGGACAGGGAGGAGTGTGACCGGGGAGCTGTTTTTT.